The clone carrying this T cell receptor beta chain was seen repeatedly, ten times or more. Its antigen is still unknown. The data originate from a study of Graves' ophthalmopathy and Graves' hyperthyroidism. Study outcomes and limitations: A classifier, a 13-signature model, separated ophthalmopathy from stable hyperthyroidism with approximately 88% sensitivity and approximately 81% specificity.

Amplified TCR beta CDR3 regions were obtained using RNA transcripts as template. First-round RT-PCR employed HTBI primers, with a second-round multiplex PCR after it. TCRdb ran MiXCR on the multiplex PCR reads and lists one entry per CDR3 protein. Of roughly 410,000 distinct CDR3 sequences detected, just over 15% appear once; the ten largest clones hold 7%. Trimming removed 1 base at V and 5 bases at J, with 15 bases between. The CDR3 runs 15 residues. Germline assignment: CDR1 SGHKS and CDR2 YYEKEE (reference sequence). The source is a woman between 18 and 30 years old with stable Graves' hyperthyroidism. V is TRBV5-5 and J is TRBJ1-2, with D unresolved. Specimen: peripheral blood. CDR3 region: CASSLRRKGEYGYTF. CDR3 DNA sequence: TGTGCCAGCAGCTTGCGGAGGAAGGGTGAATATGGCTACACCTTC.